The sequence of this T cell receptor beta chain was determined in a study of low-dose radiotherapy and immunotherapy resistance in tumors. Study information: Cohort 1 was given 0.5 Gy fractions every 2 weeks, 6.5 Gy in total.

Described time point: after trial treatment. The treatment: LDRT plus nivolumab, ipilimumab, low-dose cyclophosphamide and aspirin (RACIN trial). Each donor was administered nivolumab, ipilimumab, aspirin, low-dose cyclophosphamide and low-dose radiotherapy. Patients qualified if they had advanced solid tumors that lacked tumor-infiltrating lymphocytes. This clonotype was counted ten times or more. CDR3 length: 15 amino acids. The V segment lost 5 bases and the J segment 7 bases; nucleotides outside the gene matches: 8. With a constant-region primer and a V-primer adapter, TCRs were subjected to 20 PCR cycles of amplification. TCRdb reprocessed the reads via MiXCR and lists one record per CDR3 protein. There are roughly 48,000 distinct CDR3 sequences in the sample; roughly 31% occur only once, and 8% to 9% lies in the top ten.

This rearrangement joins TRBV12-3 or TRBV12-4 to TRBJ2-4; 10 positions match TRBD2. Sequencing was performed on PBMCs, taken after low-dose radiotherapy plus immunotherapy. This clonotype was sampled from a male donor with rectosigmoid adenocarcinoma. The CDR3 spells CASSPQAGGLNIQYF. For the CDR3, the DNA is TGTGCCAGCAGTCCCCAAGCGGGAGGGCTGAACATTCAGTACTTC.